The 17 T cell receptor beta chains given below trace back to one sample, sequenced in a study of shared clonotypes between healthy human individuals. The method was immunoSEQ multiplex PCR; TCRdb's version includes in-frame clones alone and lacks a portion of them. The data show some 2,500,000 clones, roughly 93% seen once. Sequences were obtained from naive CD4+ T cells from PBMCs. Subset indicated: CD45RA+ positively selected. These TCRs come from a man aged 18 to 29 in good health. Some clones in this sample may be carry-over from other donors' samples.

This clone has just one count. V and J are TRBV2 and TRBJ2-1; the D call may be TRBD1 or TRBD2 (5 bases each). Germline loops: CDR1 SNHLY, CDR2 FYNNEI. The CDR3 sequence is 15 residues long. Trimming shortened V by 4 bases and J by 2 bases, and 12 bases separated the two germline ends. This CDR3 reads CASSVTRDPYNEQFF. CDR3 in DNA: TGTGCCAGCAGTGTGACGAGGGACCCCTACAATGAGCAGTTCTTC.

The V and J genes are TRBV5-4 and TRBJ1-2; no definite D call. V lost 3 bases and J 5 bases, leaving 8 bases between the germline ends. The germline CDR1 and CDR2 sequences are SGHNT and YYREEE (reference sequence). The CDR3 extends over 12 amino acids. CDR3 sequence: CASSSREYGYTF. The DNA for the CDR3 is TGTGCCAGCAGCTCTCGAGAATATGGCTACACCTTC.

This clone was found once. The CDR3 loop is CASSVRSGTEAFF. DNA for the CDR3: TGTGCCAGCAGTGTACGAAGCGGGACTGAAGCTTTCTTT. The gene calls are TRBV11-2 and TRBJ1-1, with unresolved D. The V and J ends lost 6 bases and 5 bases respectively, with 13 bases between them. There are 13 residues in the CDR3. CDR1 is SGHAT, CDR2 FQNNGV, per germline.

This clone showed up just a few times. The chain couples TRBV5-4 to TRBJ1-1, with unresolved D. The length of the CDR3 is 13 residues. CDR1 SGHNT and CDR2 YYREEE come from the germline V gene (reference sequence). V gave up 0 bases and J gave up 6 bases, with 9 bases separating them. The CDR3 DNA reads TGTGCCAGCAGCTTGGTCCAGGATCCTGAAGCTTTCTTT. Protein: CASSLVQDPEAFF.

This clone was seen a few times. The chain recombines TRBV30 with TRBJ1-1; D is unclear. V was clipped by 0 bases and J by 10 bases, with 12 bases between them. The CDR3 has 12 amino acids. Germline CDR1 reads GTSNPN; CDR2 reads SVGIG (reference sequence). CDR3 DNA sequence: TGTGCCTGGAGTGTACCGGGGTGGGGAGCTTTCTTT. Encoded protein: CAWSVPGWGAFF.

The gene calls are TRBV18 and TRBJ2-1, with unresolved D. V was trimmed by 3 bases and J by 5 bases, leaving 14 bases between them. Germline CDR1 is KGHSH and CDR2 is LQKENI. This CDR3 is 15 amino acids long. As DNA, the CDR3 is TGTGCCAGCTCACCCGTACAAACTAAGAACAATGAGCAGTTCTTC. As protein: CASSPVQTKNNEQFF.

The CDR3 region has the DNA TGTGCCAGCAGCCACCACGGACAGCTAATGGGTGGCTACACCTTC. Its protein is CASSHHGQLMGGYTF. The V gene is TRBV28, the J gene TRBJ1-2; maybe TRBD1 (6 bases). V was shortened by 6 bases and J by 7 bases, with 21 bases between the two germline ends. Germline V CDR1 and CDR2: MDHEN, SYDVKM. The CDR3 extends over 15 amino acids.

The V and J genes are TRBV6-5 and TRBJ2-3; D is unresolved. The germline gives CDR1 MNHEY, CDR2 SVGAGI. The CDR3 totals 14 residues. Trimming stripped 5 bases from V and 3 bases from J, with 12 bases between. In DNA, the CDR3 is TGTGCCAGCAGTCGCCGTCTCTCGACAGATACGCAGTATTTT. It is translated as CASSRRLSTDTQYF.

In nucleotides, the CDR3 is TGTGCCAGCAGCTTAAGACAGGGTTGGGATGAGCAGTTCTTC. This sequence encodes CASSLRQGWDEQFF. The V gene is TRBV7-3, the J gene TRBJ2-1, with 7 bases identical to TRBD1. V gave up 1 base and J gave up 8 bases; unmatched junction bases: 5. Germline V gene sequence: CDR1 SGHTA, CDR2 FQGTGA. CDR3 length equals 14 residues.

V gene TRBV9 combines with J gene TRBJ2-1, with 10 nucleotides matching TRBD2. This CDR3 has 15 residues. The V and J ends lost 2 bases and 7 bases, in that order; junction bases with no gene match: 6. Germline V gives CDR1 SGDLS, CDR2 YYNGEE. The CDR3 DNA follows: TGTGCCAGCAGCGTTCGTCTAGCGGGAGTAAATGAGCAGTTCTTC. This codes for CASSVRLAGVNEQFF.

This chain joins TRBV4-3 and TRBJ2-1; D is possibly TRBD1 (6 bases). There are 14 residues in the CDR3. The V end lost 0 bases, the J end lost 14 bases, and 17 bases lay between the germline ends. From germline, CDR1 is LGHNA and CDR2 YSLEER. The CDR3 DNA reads TGCGCCAGCAGCCAAGATCCCCGGGACACCCTGGAGTTCTTC. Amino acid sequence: CASSQDPRDTLEFF.

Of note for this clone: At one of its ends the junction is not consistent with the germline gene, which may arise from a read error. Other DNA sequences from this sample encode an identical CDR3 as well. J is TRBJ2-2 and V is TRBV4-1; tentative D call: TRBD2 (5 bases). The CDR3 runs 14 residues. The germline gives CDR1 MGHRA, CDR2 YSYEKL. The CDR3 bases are TGCGCCAGCAGCCAAGATCCGAACACCGGGGAGTTGTTTTTT. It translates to CASSQDPNTGELFF.

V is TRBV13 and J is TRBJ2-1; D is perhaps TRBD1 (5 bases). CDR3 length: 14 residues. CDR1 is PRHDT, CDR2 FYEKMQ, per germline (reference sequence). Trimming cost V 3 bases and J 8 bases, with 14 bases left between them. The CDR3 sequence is CASSLVQGSDEQFF. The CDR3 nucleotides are TGTGCCAGCAGCTTGGTTCAGGGCTCGGATGAGCAGTTCTTC. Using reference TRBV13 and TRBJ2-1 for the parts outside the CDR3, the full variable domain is AAGVIQSPRHLIKEKRETATLKCYPIPRHDTVYWYQQGPGQDPQFLISFYEKMQSDKGSIPDRFSAQQFSDYHSELNMSSLELGDSALYFCASSLVQGSDEQFFGPGTRLTVL.

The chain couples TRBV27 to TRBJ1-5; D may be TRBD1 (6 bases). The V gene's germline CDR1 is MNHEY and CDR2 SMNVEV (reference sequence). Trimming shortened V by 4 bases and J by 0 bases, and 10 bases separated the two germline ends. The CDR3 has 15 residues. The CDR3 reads CASSSDRYSNQPQHF. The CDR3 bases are TGTGCCAGCAGTTCGGACAGATATAGCAATCAGCCCCAGCATTTT.

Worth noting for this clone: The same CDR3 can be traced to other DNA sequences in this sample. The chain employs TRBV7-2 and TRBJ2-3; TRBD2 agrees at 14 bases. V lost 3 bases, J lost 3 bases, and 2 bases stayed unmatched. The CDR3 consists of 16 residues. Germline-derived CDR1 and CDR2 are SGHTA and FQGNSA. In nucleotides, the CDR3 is TGTGCCAGCAGCTTGGGGACTAGCGGGAGAACAGATACGCAGTATTTT. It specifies CASSLGTSGRTDTQYF.

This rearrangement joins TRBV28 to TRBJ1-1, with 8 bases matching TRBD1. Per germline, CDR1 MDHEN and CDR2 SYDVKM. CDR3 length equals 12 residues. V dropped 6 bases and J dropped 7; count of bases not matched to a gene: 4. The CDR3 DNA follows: TGTGCCAGCAGATTGACAGGGGATGAAGCTTTCTTT. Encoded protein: CASRLTGDEAFF.

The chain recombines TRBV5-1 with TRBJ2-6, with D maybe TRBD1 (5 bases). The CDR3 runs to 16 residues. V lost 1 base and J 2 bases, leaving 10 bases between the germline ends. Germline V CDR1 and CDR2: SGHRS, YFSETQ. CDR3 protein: CASSLLPGTGANVLTF. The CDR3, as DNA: TGCGCCAGCAGCTTGCTGCCAGGGACTGGGGCCAACGTCCTGACTTTC.